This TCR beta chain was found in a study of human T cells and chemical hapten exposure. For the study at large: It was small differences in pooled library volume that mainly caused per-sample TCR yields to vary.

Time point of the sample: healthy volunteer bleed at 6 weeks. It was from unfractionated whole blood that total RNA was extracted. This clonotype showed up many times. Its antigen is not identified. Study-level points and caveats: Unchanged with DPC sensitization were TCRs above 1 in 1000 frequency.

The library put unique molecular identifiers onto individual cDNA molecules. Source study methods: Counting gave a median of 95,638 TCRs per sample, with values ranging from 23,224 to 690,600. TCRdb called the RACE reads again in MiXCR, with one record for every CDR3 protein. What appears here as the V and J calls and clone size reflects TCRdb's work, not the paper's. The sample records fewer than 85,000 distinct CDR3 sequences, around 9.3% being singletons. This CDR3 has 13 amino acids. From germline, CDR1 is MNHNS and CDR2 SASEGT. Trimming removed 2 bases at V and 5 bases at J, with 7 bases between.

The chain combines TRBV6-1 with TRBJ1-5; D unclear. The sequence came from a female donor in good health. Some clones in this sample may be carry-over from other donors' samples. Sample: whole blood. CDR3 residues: CASSESDYQPQHF. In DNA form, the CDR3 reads TGTGCCAGCAGTGAATCCGACTATCAGCCCCAGCATTTT.